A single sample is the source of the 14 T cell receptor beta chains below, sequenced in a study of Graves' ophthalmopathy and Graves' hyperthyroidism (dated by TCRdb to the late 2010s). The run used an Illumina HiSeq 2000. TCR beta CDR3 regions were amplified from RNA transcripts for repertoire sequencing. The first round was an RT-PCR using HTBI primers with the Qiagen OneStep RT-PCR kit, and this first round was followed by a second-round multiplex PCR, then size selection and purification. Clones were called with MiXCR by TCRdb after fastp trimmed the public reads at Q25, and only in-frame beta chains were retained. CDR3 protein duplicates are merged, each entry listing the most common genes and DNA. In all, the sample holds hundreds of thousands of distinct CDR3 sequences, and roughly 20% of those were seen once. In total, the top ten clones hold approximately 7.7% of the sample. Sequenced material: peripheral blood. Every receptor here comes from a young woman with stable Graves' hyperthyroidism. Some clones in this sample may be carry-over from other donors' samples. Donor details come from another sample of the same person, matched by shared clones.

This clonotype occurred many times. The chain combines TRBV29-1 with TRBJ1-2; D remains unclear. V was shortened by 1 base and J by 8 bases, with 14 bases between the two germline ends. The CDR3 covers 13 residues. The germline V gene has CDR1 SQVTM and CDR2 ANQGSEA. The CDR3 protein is CSVEGKETGGYTF. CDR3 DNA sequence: TGCAGCGTTGAAGGAAAGGAGACTGGGGGCTACACCTTC.

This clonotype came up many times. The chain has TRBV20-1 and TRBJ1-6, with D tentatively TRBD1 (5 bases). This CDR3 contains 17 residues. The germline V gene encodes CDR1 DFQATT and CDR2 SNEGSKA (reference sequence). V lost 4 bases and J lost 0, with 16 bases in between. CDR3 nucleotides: TGCAGTGCTACCAGCGGGGAGGGGAGCTCCTATAATTCACCCCTCCACTTT. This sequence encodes CSATSGEGSSYNSPLHF.

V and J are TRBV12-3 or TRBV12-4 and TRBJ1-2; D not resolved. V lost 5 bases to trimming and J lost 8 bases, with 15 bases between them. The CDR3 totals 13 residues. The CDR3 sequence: CASSPRSGLGYTF. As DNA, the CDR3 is TGTGCCAGCAGTCCACGGTCGGGGTTGGGCTACACCTTC.

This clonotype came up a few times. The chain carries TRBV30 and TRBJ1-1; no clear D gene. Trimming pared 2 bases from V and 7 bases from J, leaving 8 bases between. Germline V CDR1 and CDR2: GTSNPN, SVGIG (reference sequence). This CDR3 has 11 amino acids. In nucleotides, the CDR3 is TGTGCCTGGAGTTCCCTTTTTGAAGCTTTCTTT. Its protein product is CAWSSLFEAFF.

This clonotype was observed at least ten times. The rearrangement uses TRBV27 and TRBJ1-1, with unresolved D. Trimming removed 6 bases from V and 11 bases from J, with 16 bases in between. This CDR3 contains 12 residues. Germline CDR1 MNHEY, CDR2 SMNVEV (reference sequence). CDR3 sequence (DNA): TGTGCCAGCAGCCGTACAGTGGGGAGTGCTTTCTTT. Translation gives CASSRTVGSAFF.

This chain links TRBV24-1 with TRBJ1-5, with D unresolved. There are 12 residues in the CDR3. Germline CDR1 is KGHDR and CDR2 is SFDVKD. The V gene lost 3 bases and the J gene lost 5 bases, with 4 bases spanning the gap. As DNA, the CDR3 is TGTGCCACCAGTGATACGGATCAGCCCCAGCATTTT. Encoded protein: CATSDTDQPQHF.

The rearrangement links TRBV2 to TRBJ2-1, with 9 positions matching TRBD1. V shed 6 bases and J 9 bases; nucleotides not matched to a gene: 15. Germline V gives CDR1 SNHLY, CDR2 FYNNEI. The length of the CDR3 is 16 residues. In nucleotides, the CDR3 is TGTGCCAGCAGCAACAAACTATCCGGGACAGGGCTTGAGCAGTTCTTC. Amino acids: CASSNKLSGTGLEQFF.

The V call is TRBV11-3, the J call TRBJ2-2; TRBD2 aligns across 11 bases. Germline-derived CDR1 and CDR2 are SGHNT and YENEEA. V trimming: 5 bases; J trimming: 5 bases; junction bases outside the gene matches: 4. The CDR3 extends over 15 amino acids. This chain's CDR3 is CASSPRLAGTGELFF. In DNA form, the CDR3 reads TGTGCCAGCAGCCCCCGACTAGCGGGAACCGGGGAGCTGTTTTTT. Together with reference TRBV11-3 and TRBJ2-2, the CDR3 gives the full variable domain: EAGVVQSPRYKIIEKKQPVAFWCNPISGHNTLYWYLQNLGQGPELLIRYENEEAVDDSQLPKDRFSAERLKGVDSTLKIQPAELGDSAVYLCASSPRLAGTGELFFGEGSRLTVL.

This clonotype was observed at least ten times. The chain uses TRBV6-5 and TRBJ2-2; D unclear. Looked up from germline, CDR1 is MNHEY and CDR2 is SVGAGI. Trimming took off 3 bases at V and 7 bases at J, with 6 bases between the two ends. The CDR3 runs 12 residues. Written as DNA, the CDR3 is TGTGCCAGCAGTTATAGGGACGGGGAGCTGTTTTTT. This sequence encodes CASSYRDGELFF.

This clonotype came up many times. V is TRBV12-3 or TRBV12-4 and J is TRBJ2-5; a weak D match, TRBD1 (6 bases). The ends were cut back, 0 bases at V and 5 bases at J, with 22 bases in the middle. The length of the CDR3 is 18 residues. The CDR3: CASSLASLFYRVWETQYF. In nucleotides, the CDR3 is TGTGCCAGCAGTTTAGCATCTTTGTTCTACAGGGTCTGGGAGACCCAGTACTTC.

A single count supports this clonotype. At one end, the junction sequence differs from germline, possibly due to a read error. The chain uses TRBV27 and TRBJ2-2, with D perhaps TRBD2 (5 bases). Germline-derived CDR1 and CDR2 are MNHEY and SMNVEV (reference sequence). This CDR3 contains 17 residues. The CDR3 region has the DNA TGTGCCAGCAGTTTATGGGTTAGGGCAGCGAACACCGGGGATCTGTTTTTT. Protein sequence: CASSLWVRAANTGDLFF.

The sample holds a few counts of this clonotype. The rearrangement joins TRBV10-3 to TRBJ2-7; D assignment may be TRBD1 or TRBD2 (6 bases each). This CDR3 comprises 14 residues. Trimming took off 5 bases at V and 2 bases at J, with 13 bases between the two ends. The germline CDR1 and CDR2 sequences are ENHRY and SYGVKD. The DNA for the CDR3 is TGTGCCATCAGTACCTCGGGGGCCACCTACGAGCAGTACTTC. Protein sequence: CAISTSGATYEQYF.

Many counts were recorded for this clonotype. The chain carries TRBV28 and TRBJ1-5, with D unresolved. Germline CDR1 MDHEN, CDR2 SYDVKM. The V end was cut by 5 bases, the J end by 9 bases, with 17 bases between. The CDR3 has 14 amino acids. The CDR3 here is CASSTNSQSGPQHF. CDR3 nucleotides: TGTGCCAGCAGTACCAACAGCCAAAGTGGGCCCCAGCATTTT.

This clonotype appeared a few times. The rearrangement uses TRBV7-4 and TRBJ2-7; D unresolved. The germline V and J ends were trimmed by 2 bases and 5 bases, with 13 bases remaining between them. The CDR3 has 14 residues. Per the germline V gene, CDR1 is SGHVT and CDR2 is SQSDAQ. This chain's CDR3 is CASSLSSQFNEQYF. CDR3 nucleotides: TGTGCCAGCAGCTTATCAAGCCAGTTCAACGAGCAGTACTTC.